This T cell receptor beta chain originates from a study of blood T cell repertoires in COVID-19. Overall study: Acute and convalescent COVID-19 specimens originated in the United States, Italy and Spain. T cells, B-cell-depleted T cells, or PBMCs provided the cDNA or gDNA that served as material.

Clones were sequenced by immunoSEQ multiplex PCR, and TCRdb holds only the in-frame ones, with some missing. Of roughly 7,500 clones listed, approximately 80% are singletons. Germline CDR1 is GTSNPN and CDR2 is SVGIG (reference sequence). The CDR3 extends over 15 amino acids. J lost 10 bases, V lost 2 bases, and 8 bases had no gene match. The TCR was taken from a human donor in a cohort sampled during active COVID-19. The chain joins TRBV30 to TRBJ1-6; 10 bases are a match to TRBD1. The sequenced sample was peripheral blood. The CDR3 protein is CAWSKGQGRESPLHF. CDR3 bases: TGTGCCTGGAGTAAGGGACAGGGGAGGGAATCACCCCTCCACTTT.